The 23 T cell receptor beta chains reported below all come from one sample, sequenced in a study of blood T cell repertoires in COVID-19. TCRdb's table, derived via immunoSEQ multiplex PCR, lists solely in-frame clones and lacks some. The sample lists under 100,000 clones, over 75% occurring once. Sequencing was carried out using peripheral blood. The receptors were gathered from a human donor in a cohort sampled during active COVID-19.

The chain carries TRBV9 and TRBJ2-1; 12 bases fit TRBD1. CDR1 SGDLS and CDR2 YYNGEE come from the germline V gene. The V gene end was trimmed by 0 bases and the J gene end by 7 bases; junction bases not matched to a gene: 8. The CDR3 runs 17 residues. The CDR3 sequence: CASSVVKQGQGANEQFF. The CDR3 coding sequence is TGTGCCAGCAGCGTAGTTAAACAGGGACAGGGGGCTAATGAGCAGTTCTTC. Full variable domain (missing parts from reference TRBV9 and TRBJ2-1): DSGVTQTPKHLITATGQRVTLRCSPRSGDLSVYWYQQSLDQGLQFLIQYYNGEERAKGNILERFSAQQFPDLHSELNLSSLELGDSALYFCASSVVKQGQGANEQFFGPGTRLTVL.

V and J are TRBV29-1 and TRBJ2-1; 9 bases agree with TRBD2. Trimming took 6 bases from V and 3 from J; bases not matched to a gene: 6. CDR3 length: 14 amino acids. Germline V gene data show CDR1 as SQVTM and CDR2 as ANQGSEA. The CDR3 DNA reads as TGCAGCGTGAAATCTAGCGGGGACTACAATGAGCAGTTCTTC. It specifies CSVKSSGDYNEQFF.

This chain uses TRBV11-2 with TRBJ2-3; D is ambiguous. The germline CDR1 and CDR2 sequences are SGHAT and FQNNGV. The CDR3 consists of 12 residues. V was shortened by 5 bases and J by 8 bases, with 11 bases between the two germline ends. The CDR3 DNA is TGTGCCAGCAGCGATCAAGGCGGTACGCAGTATTTT. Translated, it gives CASSDQGGTQYF.

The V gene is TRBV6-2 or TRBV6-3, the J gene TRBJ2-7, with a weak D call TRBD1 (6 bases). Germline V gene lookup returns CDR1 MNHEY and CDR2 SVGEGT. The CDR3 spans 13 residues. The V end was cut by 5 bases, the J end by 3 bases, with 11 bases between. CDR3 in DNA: TGTGCCAGCAGTAAGGGCAGGGGCTACGAGCAGTACTTC. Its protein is CASSKGRGYEQYF.

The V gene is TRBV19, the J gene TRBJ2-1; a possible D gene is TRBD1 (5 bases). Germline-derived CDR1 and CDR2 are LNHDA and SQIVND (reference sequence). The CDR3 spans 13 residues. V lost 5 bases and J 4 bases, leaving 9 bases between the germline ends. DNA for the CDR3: TGTGCCAGTAGTCGACAGATTTACAATGAGCAGTTCTTC. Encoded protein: CASSRQIYNEQFF.

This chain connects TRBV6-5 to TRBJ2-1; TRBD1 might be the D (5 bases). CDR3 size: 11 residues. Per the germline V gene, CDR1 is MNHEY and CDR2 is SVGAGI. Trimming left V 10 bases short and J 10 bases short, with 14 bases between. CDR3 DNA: TGTGCCACCGCCCGAAACAGGGAGCAGTTCTTC. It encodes CATARNREQFF.

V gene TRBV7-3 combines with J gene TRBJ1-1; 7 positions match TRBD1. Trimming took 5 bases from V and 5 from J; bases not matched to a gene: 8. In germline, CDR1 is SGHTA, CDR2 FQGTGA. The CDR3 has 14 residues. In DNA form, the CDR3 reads TGTGCCAGCAGCCTCTCTACAGGGGTTACTGAAGCTTTCTTT. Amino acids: CASSLSTGVTEAFF.

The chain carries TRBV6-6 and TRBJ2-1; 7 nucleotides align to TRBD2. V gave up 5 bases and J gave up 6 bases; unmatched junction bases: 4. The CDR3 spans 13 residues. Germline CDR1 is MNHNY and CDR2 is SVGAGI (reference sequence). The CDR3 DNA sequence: TGTGCCAGCAGTCAGGGACTACGCAATGAGCAGTTCTTC. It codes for CASSQGLRNEQFF.

The CDR3 protein is CASSPTGYGYTF. The DNA of the CDR3 is TGTGCCAGCAGCCCTACAGGGTATGGCTACACCTTC. The V call is TRBV3-1 (or the pseudogene TRBV3-2), the J call TRBJ1-2; the D gene is possibly TRBD1 (6 bases). The CDR3 extends over 12 amino acids. Per the germline V gene, CDR1 is LGHDT and CDR2 is YNNKEL (reference sequence). Trimming took off 4 bases at V and 5 bases at J, with 8 bases between the two ends.

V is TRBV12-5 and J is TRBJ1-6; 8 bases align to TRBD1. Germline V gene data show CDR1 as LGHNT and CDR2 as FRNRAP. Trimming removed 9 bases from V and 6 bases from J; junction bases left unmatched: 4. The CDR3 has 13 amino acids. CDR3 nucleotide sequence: TGTGCTAGCCTGGGACAGGCTAATTCACCCCTCCACTTT. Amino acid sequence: CASLGQANSPLHF.

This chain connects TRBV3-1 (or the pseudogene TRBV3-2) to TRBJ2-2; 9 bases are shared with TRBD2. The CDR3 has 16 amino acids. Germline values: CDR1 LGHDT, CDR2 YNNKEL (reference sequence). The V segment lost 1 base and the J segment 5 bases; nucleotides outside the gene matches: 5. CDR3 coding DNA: TGTGCCAGCAGCCAAGCGGGACTAGCTTGGACCGGGGAGCTGTTTTTT. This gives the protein CASSQAGLAWTGELFF.

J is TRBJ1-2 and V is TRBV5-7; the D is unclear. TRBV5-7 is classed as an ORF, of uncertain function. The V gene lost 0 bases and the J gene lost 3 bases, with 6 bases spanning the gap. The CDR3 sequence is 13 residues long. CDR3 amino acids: CASSLVRDYGYTF. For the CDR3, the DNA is TGTGCCAGCAGCTTGGTGAGGGACTATGGCTACACCTTC.

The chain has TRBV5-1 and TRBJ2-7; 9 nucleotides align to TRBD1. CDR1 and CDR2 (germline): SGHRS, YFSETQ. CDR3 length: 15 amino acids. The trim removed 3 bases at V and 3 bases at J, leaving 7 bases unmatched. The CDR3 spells CASSSGQGTVYEQYF. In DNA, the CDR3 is TGCGCCAGCAGCTCGGGACAGGGAACGGTCTACGAGCAGTACTTC.

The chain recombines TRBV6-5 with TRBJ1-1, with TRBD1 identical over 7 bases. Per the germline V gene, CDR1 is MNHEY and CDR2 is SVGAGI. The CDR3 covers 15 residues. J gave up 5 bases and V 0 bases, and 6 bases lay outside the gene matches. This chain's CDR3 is CASSYSQGEETEAFF. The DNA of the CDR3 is TGTGCCAGCAGTTACTCCCAGGGGGAGGAAACTGAAGCTTTCTTT.

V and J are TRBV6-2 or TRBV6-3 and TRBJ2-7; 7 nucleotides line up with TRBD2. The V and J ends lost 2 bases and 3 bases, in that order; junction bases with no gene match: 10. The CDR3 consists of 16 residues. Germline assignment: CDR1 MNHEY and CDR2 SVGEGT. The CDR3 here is CASSYVLGGSVYEQYF. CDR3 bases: TGTGCCAGCAGTTACGTCTTGGGGGGGTCGGTCTACGAGCAGTACTTC.

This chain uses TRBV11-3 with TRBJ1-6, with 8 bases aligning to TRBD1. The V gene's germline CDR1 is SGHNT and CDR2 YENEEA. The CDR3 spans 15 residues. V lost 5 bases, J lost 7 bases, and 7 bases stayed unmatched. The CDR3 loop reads CASSATTGANSPLHF. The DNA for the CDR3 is TGTGCCAGCAGCGCGACGACAGGGGCAAATTCACCCCTCCACTTT.

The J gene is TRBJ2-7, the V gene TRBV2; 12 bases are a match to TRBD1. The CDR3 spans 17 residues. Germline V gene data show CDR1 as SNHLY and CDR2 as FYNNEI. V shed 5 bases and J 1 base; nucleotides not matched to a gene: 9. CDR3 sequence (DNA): TGTGCCAGCAGTCATCCCCGGGACAGGGGGCTTTCCTACGAGCAGTACTTC. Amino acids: CASSHPRDRGLSYEQYF.

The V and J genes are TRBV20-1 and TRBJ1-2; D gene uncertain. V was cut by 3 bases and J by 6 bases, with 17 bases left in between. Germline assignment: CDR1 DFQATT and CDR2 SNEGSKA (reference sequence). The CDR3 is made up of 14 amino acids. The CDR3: CSASREQKLDGYTF. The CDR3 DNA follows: TGCAGTGCTAGTAGGGAGCAGAAGCTGGATGGCTACACCTTC.

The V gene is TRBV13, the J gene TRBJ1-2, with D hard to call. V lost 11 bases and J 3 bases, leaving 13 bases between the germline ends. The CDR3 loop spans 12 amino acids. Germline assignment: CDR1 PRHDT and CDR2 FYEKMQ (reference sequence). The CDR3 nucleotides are TGTGCCTCGGCGGGGTCTGACTATGGCTACACCTTC. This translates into CASAGSDYGYTF.

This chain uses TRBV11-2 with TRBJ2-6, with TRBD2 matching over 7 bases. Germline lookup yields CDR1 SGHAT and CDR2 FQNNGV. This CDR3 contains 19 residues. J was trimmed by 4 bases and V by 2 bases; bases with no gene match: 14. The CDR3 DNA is TGTGCCAGCAGCTTAAATAACGTACCGGGGGGAAGGGGGGCCAACGTCCTGACTTTC. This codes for CASSLNNVPGGRGANVLTF.

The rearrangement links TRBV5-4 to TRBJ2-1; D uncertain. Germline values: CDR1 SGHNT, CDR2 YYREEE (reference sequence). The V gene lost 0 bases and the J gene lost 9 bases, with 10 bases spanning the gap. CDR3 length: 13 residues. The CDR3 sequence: CASSLVGAAEQFF. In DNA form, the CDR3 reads TGTGCCAGCAGCTTGGTCGGAGCCGCTGAGCAGTTCTTC. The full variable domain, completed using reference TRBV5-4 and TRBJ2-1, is ETGVTQSPTHLIKTRGQQVTLRCSSQSGHNTVSWYQQALGQGPQFIFQYYREEENGRGNFPPRFSGLQFPNYSSELNVNALELDDSALYLCASSLVGAAEQFFGPGTRLTVL.

This CDR3 is CASSTSGGVPGELFF. The DNA of the CDR3 is TGTGCCAGCAGTACTAGCGGGGGGGTTCCCGGGGAGCTGTTTTTT. The chain is built from TRBV6-2 or TRBV6-3 and TRBJ2-2; 13 bases map to TRBD2. The CDR3 is 15 amino acids. The V gene end was trimmed by 5 bases and the J gene end by 6 bases; junction bases not matched to a gene: 3. Per the germline V gene, CDR1 is MNHEY and CDR2 is SVGEGT.

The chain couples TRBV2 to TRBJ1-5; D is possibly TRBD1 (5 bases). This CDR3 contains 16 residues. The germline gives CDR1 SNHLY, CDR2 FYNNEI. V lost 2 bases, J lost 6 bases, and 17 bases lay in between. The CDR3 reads CASSEITEGRGQPQHF. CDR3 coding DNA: TGTGCCAGCAGTGAAATTACAGAAGGTAGGGGTCAGCCCCAGCATTTT.